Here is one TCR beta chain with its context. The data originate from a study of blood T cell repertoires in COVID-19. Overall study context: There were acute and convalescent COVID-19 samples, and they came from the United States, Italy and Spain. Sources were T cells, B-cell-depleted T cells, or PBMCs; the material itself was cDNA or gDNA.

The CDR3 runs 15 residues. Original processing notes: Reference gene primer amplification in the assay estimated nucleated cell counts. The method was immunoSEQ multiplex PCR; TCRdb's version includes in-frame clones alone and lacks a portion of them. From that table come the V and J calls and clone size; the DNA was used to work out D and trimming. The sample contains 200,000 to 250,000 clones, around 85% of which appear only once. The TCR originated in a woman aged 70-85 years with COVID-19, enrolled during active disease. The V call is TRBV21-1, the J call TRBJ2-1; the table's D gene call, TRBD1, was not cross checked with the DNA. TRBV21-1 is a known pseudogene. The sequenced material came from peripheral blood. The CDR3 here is CARRRGLEEGNEQFF. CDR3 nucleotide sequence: TGTGCCAGGAGGAGGGGGCTGGAAGAAGGCAATGAGCAGTTCTTC.